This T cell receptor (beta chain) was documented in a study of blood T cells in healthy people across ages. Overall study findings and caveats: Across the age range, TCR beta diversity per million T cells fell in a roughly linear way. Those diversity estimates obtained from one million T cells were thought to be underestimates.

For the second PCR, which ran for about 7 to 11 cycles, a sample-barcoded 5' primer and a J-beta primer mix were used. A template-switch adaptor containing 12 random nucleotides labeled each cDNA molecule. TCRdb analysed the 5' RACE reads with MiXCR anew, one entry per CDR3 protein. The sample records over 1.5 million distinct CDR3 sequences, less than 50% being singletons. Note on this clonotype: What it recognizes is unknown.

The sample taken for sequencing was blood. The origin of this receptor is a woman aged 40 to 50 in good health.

For the CDR3, the DNA is TGTGCCAGCAGCACAGTCAGGCGGGGGGCCAACGTCCTGACTTTC. This gives the protein CASSTVRRGANVLTF. The V gene is TRBV9, the J gene TRBJ2-6; no clear D gene. CDR3 size: 15 residues. Germline CDR1 is SGDLS and CDR2 is YYNGEE. Deletions cut 4 bases from V and 4 bases from J, with 12 bases between.